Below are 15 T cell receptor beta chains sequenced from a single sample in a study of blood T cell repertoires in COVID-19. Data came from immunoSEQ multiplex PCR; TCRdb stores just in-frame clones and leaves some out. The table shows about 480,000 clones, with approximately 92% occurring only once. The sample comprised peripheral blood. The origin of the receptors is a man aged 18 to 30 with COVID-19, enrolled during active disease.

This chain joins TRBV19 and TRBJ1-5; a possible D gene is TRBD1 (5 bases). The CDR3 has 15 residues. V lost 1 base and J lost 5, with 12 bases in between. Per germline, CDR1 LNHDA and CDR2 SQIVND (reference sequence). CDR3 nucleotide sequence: TGTGCCAGTAGTATAGGTGACAGCCGCTATCAGCCCCAGCATTTT. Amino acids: CASSIGDSRYQPQHF.

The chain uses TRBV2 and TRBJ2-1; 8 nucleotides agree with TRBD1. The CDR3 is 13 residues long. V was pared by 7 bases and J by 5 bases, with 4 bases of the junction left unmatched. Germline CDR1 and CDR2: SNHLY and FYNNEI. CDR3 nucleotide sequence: TGTGCCAGCACCGGACAGGGAAACAATGAGCAGTTCTTC. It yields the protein CASTGQGNNEQFF.

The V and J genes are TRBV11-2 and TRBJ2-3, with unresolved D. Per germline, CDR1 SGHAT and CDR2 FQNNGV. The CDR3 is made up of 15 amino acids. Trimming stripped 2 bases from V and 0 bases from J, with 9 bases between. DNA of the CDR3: TGTGCCAGCAGCTTAAACCCTATAAGCACAGATACGCAGTATTTT. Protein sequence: CASSLNPISTDTQYF.

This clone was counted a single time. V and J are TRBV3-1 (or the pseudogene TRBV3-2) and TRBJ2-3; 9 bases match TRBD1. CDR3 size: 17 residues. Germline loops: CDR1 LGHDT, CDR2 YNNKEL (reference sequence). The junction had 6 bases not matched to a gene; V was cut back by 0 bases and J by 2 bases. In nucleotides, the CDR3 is TGTGCCAGCAGCCAAGAACAGGGGGCGGTTGTCACAGATACGCAGTATTTT. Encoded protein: CASSQEQGAVVTDTQYF.

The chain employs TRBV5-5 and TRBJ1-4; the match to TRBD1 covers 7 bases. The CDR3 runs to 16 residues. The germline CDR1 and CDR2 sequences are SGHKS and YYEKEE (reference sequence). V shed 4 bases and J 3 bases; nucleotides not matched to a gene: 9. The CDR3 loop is CASSTDRVLANEKLFF. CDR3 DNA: TGTGCCAGCAGCACCGACAGGGTTTTAGCTAATGAAAAACTGTTTTTT.

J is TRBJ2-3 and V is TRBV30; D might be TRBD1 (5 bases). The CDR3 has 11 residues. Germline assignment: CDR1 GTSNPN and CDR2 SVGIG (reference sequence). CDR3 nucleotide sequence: TGTGCTCTGGACACGTCTTATACGCAGTATTTT. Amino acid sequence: CALDTSYTQYF.

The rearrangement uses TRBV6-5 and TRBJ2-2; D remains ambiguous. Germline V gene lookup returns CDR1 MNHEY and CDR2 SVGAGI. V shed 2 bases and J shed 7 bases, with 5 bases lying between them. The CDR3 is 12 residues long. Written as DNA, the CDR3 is TGTGCCAGCAGTTACAATCTCGGGGAGCTGTTTTTT. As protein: CASSYNLGELFF.

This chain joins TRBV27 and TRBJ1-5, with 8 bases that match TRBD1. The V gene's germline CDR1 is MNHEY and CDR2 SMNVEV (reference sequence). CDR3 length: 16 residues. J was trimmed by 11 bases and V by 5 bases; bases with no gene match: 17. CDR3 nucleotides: TGTGCCAGCAGTCCTGTAGCAGGGGGCGCGAGTCCGACCCAGCATTTT. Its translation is CASSPVAGGASPTQHF.

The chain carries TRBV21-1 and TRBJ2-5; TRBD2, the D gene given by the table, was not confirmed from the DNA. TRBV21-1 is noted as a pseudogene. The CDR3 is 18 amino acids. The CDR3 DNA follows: TGTGCCAGCAGCAATTTGGAACTAGCGGGAGGCCCGCAAGAGACCCAGTACTTC. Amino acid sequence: CASSNLELAGGPQETQYF.

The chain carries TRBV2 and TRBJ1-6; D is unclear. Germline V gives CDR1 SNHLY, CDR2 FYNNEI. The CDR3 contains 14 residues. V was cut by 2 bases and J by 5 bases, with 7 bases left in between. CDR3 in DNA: TGTGCCAGCAGTGAAAACAGAAATAATTCACCCCTCCACTTT. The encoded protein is CASSENRNNSPLHF.

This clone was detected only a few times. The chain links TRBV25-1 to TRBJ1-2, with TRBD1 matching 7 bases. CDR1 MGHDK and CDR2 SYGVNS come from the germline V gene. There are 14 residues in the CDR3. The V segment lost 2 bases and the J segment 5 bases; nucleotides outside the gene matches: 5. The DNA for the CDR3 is TGTGCCAGCAGTGAAAAGGGGGCGCGATATGGCTACACCTTC. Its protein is CASSEKGARYGYTF.

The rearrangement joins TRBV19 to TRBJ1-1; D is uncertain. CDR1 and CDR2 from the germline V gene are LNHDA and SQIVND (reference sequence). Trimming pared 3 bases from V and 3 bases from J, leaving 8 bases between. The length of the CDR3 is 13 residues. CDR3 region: CASSMAGYTEAFF. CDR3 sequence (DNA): TGTGCCAGTAGTATGGCAGGATACACTGAAGCTTTCTTT.

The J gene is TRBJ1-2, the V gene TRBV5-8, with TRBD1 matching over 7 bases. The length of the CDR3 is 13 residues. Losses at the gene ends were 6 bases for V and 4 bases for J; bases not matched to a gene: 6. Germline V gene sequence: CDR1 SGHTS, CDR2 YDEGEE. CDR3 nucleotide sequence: TGTGCCAGCAACCCAGGGGGAGCCTATGGCTACACCTTC. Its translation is CASNPGGAYGYTF.

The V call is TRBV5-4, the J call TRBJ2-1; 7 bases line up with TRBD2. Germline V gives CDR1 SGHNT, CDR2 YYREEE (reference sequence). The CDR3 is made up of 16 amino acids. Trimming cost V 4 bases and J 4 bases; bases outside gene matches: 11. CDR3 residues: CASSAKTGGSYNEQFF. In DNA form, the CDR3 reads TGTGCCAGCAGCGCGAAAACCGGGGGGTCATACAATGAGCAGTTCTTC.

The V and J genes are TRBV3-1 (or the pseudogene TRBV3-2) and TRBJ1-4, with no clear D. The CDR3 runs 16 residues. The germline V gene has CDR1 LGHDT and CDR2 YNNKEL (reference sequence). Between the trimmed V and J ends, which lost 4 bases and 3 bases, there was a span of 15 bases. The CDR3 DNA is TGTGCCAGCAGCCCTCAGCGAACTCCAGCTAATGAAAAACTGTTTTTT. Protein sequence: CASSPQRTPANEKLFF.